This T cell receptor (beta chain) was observed in a study of blood T cells in healthy people across ages. Study outcomes and limitations: While age rose, TCR beta diversity per million T cells dropped in a roughly linear way.

Alongside a J-beta primer mix, a sample-barcoded 5' primer served in a second PCR lasting 7 to 11 cycles. Each CDR3 protein is one row after TCRdb ran MiXCR on the 5' RACE reads. In the table there are approximately 730,000 distinct CDR3 sequences, around 46% of which are singletons. To note about this clonotype: Antigen: not known.

Trimming left V 3 bases short and J 8 bases short, with 11 bases between. Looked up from germline, CDR1 is MNHEY and CDR2 is SMNVEV (reference sequence). The CDR3 has 13 amino acids. The draw of peripheral blood yielded ten milliliters from each donor. Each sample used at least 6 million PBMCs. Specimen: blood. The genes are TRBV27 and TRBJ2-1, with D possibly being TRBD1 (5 bases). This receptor was obtained from a woman aged 55-75 years in good health. CDR3: CASSFSRRDEQFF. CDR3 DNA: TGTGCCAGCAGTTTTAGCCGCAGGGATGAGCAGTTCTTC.